Below are 9 T cell receptor beta chains sequenced from a single sample in a study of T cells in Graves' hyperthyroidism and ophthalmopathy. Amplification of TCR beta CDR3 regions was performed using RNA transcripts as template. The HTBI primer set served for first-round RT-PCR of the TCR CDR3. Each CDR3 protein gets one entry after TCRdb re-called the multiplex PCR reads with MiXCR. This table has about 270,000 distinct CDR3 sequences, around 20% appearing once. The specimen was blood. The receptors originated from a young man with Graves' ophthalmopathy.

This clonotype was detected a few times. This CDR3 reads CASSEGSVGRNSPLHF. CDR3 sequence (DNA): TGTGCCAGCAGTGAAGGTTCCGTCGGACGGAATTCACCCCTCCACTTT. The chain employs TRBV6-1 and TRBJ1-6; D remains ambiguous. The CDR3 totals 16 residues. V gave up 1 base and J gave up 7 bases, with 14 bases separating them. Germline V gene lookup returns CDR1 MNHNS and CDR2 SASEGT.

The rearrangement links TRBV2 to TRBJ1-6; a weak D match, TRBD1 (5 bases). The germline CDR1 and CDR2 sequences are SNHLY and FYNNEI. The CDR3 totals 13 residues. Trimming cost V 8 bases and J 7 bases, with 12 bases left between them. The CDR3 DNA reads TGTGCCAGCTCGGGACTTCGCAATTCACCCCTCCACTTT. Its protein is CASSGLRNSPLHF.

This clonotype appeared once. This rearrangement joins TRBV6-5 to TRBJ2-7, with 11 bases that match TRBD2. In germline, CDR1 is MNHEY, CDR2 SVGAGI. V lost 3 bases to trimming and J lost 3 bases; unmatched junction nucleotides: 16. CDR3 length: 19 residues. CDR3 sequence: CASSYRGLAGGSLNYEQYF. Written as DNA, the CDR3 is TGTGCCAGCAGTTATCGAGGGCTAGCGGGAGGATCCCTTAACTACGAGCAGTACTTC.

The chain couples TRBV29-1 to TRBJ2-2, with 9 bases fitting TRBD1. J gave up 0 bases and V 7 bases, and 6 bases lay outside the gene matches. The CDR3 length is 15 residues. CDR1 and CDR2 (germline): SQVTM, ANQGSEA. The CDR3 nucleotides read TGCAGCGCAACGACAGGGGGAACGAACACCGGGGAGCTGTTTTTT. Protein product: CSATTGGTNTGELFF.

This clonotype was seen a few times. A much more abundant neighbour one base away suggests this may be a read error. This CDR3 reads CASSLGGHYGYTF. The DNA for the CDR3 is TGTGCCAGCAGCTTAGGGGGTCACTATGGCTACACCTTC. The V gene is TRBV5-6, the J gene TRBJ1-2; possibly TRBD1 for D (6 bases). This CDR3 contains 13 residues. Germline V gene sequence: CDR1 SGHDT, CDR2 YYEEEE. V lost 2 bases and J 3 bases, leaving 8 bases between the germline ends. Full variable domain (remainder filled in from reference TRBV5-6 and TRBJ1-2): DAGVTQSPTHLIKTRGQQVTLRCSPKSGHDTVSWYQQALGQGPQFIFQYYEEEERQRGNFPDRFSGHQFPNYSSELNVNALLLGDSALYLCASSLGGHYGYTFGSGTRLTVV.

The chain recombines TRBV7-3 with TRBJ2-3; D may be TRBD1 (5 bases). The CDR3 has 14 amino acids. Deletions cut 1 base from V and 3 bases from J, with 8 bases between. CDR1 and CDR2 (germline): SGHTA, FQGTGA. CDR3 loop: CASSLRQWTDTQYF. The DNA for the CDR3 is TGTGCCAGCAGCTTAAGACAGTGGACAGATACGCAGTATTTT.

The rearrangement links TRBV9 to TRBJ2-7; D tentatively reads TRBD1 or TRBD2 (5 bases each). This CDR3 spans 12 amino acids. Germline values: CDR1 SGDLS, CDR2 YYNGEE. The V and J ends lost 7 bases and 0 bases respectively, with 8 bases between them. The DNA of the CDR3 is TGTGCCAGCCCTGGGACCTCCTACGAGCAGTACTTC. Encoded protein: CASPGTSYEQYF.

This clonotype showed up just a few times. This chain uses TRBV5-1 with TRBJ1-2; D not certain. The V gene's germline CDR1 is SGHRS and CDR2 YFSETQ. V gave up 2 bases and J gave up 8 bases, with 10 bases separating them. The CDR3 is 12 residues long. This CDR3 reads CASSFQGRGYTF. DNA of the CDR3: TGCGCCAGCAGCTTCCAAGGAAGGGGCTACACCTTC. Based on the CDR3 plus reference TRBV5-1 and TRBJ1-2, the full variable domain is KAGVTQTPRYLIKTRGQQVTLSCSPISGHRSVSWYQQTPGQGLQFLFEYFSETQRNKGNFPGRFSGRQFSNSRSEMNVSTLELGDSALYLCASSFQGRGYTFGSGTRLTVV.

Many counts were recorded for this clonotype. This chain connects TRBV28 to TRBJ2-7, with D maybe TRBD2 (6 bases). The CDR3 runs to 14 residues. Trimming removed 2 bases at V and 1 base at J, with 9 bases between. Looked up from germline, CDR1 is MDHEN and CDR2 is SYDVKM. The CDR3 region has the DNA TGTGCCAGCAGTTTAGGCGGGACTTCCTACGAGCAGTACTTC. Translated: CASSLGGTSYEQYF.